Listed below are T cell receptor beta chains from one sample, sequenced in a study of blood T cell repertoires in COVID-19. Measured with immunoSEQ multiplex PCR; TCRdb has only the in-frame clones, and not every one. The data contain approximately 160,000 clones, approximately 80% of them singletons. The sample comprised peripheral blood. Every receptor here comes from a woman aged 80 or over with acute or convalescent COVID-19. Both conserved end residues are part of each CDR3. Each record gives: D gene, CDR3 length, J gene, V gene, clone size, CDR3 DNA, CDR3 protein. D genes are given only for firm matches. Clone size is stated in some rows and not others, as once, few, many or a class when expanded.

TRBD1	16	TRBJ1-1	TRBV30	few	TGTGCCTGGAGTCATTACGGGACAGGGGGGAACACTGAAGCTTTCTTT	CAWSHYGTGGNTEAFF
.	13	TRBJ1-1	TRBV2	.	TGTGCCAGCAGTGAAACCAGGGACACTGAAGCTTTCTTT	CASSETRDTEAFF
.	15	TRBJ2-1	TRBV6-5	.	TGTGCCAGCAGCACCGGGACTCCCTCCTACAATGAGCAGTTCTTC	CASSTGTPSYNEQFF
.	15	TRBJ2-5	TRBV11-1	few	TGTGCCAGCAGCTTAGCCCACAGGGTTGGAGAGACCCAGTACTTC	CASSLAHRVGETQYF
.	15	TRBJ1-2	TRBV19	.	TGTGCCAGTAGTATAGACACCTTGAGGGCGCATGGCTACACCTTC	CASSIDTLRAHGYTF
.	11	TRBJ1-1	TRBV7-9	.	TGTGCCAGCAGCTTAGGGGGGGTGTCCCTCTTT	CASSLGGVSLF
TRBD2	18	TRBJ2-1	TRBV3-1/TRBV3-2	.	TGTGCCAGCAGCCAAGGAGGCCACGGGACTAGCGGAAGAAATGAGCAGTTCTTC	CASSQGGHGTSGRNEQFF
.	16	TRBJ2-2	TRBV7-9	.	TGTGCCAGCAGCTTATCCGGGGGTTCTAACACCGGGGAGCTGTTTTTT	CASSLSGGSNTGELFF
.	14	TRBJ1-1	TRBV19	.	TGTGCCAGTAGTCTCCACTTGGGCAACACTGAAGCTTTCTTT	CASSLHLGNTEAFF
TRBD1	15	TRBJ1-5	TRBV6-2/TRBV6-3	.	TGTGCCAGCAGCTGGGGACAGGGCGGCAATCAGCCCCAGCATTTT	CASSWGQGGNQPQHF
TRBD1	12	TRBJ1-6	TRBV7-9	.	TGTGCCAGCAGCCGCGGACAGGGGCCCCTCCACTTT	CASSRGQGPLHF
.	15	TRBJ1-5	TRBV6-2/TRBV6-3	.	TGTGCCAGCAGTTACCGGGGGGATAGCAATCAGCCCCAGCATTTT	CASSYRGDSNQPQHF
.	15	TRBJ2-1	TRBV11-1	.	TGTGCCAGCAGCGTATCACCGGGACAACTCAATGAGCAGTTCTTC	CASSVSPGQLNEQFF
.	13	TRBJ2-1	TRBV18	.	TGTGCCAGCTCACCGACACAACACAATGAGCAGTTCTTC	CASSPTQHNEQFF
.	15	TRBJ1-2	TRBV7-3	few	TGTGCCAGCAGCTTATATGGGGGGGAAGACTATGGCTACACCTTC	CASSLYGGEDYGYTF
TRBD1	19	TRBJ2-7	TRBV5-1	.	TGCGCCAGCAGCTCGGGCGATGGGACAGGGGTGAAGAGGGTCAACGAGCAGTACTTC	CASSSGDGTGVKRVNEQYF
.	17	TRBJ1-5	TRBV19	.	TGTGCCAGTAGGGTGTTTTGGGGCACAGATAGCAATCAGCCCCAGCATTTT	CASRVFWGTDSNQPQHF
TRBD1	14	TRBJ2-2	TRBV19	.	TGTGCCAGTGGAAGGACAGGGGTTGACGGGGAGCTGTTTTTT	CASGRTGVDGELFF
.	14	TRBJ1-4	TRBV30	.	TGTGCCTGGAGTGGGGCCGGACATCAAGAAAAACTGTTTTTT	CAWSGAGHQEKLFF
.	15	TRBJ1-1	TRBV30	.	TGTGCCTGGTCCGGCGGAGGGGAGCGGAACACTGAAGCTTTCTTT	CAWSGGGERNTEAFF
.	14	TRBJ1-2	TRBV7-9	.	TGTGCCAGCAGCTTCGGGGGAGAGAACTATGGCTACACCTTC	CASSFGGENYGYTF
TRBD2	15	TRBJ2-7	TRBV27	few	TGTGCCAGCAGTGTCCGACTAGCGGGGACCTACGAGCAGTACTTC	CASSVRLAGTYEQYF
.	14	TRBJ1-4	TRBV29-1	.	TGCAGCGCTCTGGGGGGAGCAACTAATGAAAAACTGTTTTTT	CSALGGATNEKLFF
.	16	TRBJ1-2	TRBV4-3	.	TGCGCCAGCAGCCCTTCCACCGGGATTTTTAACTATGGCTACACCTTC	CASSPSTGIFNYGYTF
.	13	TRBJ2-7	TRBV5-1	once	TGCGCCAGCAGCTTGAGGCAGGGGAGCGAGCAGTACTTC	CASSLRQGSEQYF
.	16	TRBJ1-5	TRBV7-5	.	TGTGCCAGAAGCCAATTGGACGGACTAAACAATCAGCCCCAGCATTTT	CARSQLDGLNNQPQHF